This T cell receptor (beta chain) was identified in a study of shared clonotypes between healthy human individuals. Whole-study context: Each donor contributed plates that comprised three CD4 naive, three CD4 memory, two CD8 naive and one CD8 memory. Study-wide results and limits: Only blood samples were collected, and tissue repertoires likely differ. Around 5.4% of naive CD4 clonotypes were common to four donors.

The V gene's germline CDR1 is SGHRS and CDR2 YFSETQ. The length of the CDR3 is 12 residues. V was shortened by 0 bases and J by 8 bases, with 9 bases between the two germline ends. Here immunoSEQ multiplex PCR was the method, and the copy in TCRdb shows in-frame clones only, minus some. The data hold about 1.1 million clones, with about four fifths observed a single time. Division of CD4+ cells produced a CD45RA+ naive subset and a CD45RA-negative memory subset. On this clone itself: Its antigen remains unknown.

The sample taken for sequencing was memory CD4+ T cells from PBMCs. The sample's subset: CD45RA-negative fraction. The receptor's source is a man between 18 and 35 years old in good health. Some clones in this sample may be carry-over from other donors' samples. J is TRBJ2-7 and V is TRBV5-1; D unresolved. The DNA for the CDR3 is TGCGCCAGCAGCTTGGATCCTACAAAGCAGTACTTC. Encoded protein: CASSLDPTKQYF. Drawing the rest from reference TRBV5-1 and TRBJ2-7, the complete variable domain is KAGVTQTPRYLIKTRGQQVTLSCSPISGHRSVSWYQQTPGQGLQFLFEYFSETQRNKGNFPGRFSGRQFSNSRSEMNVSTLELGDSALYLCASSLDPTKQYFGPGTRLTVT.